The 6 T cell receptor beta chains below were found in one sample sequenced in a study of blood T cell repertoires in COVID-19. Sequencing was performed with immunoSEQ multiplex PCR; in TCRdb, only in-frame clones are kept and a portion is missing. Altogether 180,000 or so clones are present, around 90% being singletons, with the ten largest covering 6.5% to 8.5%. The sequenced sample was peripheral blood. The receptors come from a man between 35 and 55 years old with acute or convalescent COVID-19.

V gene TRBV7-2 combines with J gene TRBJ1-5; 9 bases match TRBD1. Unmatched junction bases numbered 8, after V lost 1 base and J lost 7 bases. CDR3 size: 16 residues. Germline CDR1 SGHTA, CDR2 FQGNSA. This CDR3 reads CASSLVGTGSGQPQHF. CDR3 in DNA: TGTGCCAGCAGCTTAGTTGGGACAGGGAGCGGGCAGCCCCAGCATTTT.

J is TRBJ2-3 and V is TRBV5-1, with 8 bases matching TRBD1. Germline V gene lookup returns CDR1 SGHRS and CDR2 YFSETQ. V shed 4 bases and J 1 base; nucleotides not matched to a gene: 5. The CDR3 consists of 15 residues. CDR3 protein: CASSATGEGTDTQYF. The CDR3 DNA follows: TGCGCCAGCAGCGCGACAGGGGAGGGCACAGATACGCAGTATTTT. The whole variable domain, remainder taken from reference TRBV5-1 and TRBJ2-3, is KAGVTQTPRYLIKTRGQQVTLSCSPISGHRSVSWYQQTPGQGLQFLFEYFSETQRNKGNFPGRFSGRQFSNSRSEMNVSTLELGDSALYLCASSATGEGTDTQYFGPGTRLTVL.

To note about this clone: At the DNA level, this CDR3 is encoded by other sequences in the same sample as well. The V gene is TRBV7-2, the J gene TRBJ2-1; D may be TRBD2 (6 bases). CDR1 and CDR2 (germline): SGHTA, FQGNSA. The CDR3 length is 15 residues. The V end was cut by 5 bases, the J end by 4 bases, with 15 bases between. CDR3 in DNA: TGTGCCAGCAGCCCCTCCGGGGGTTTTTACAATGAGCAGTTCTTC. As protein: CASSPSGGFYNEQFF.

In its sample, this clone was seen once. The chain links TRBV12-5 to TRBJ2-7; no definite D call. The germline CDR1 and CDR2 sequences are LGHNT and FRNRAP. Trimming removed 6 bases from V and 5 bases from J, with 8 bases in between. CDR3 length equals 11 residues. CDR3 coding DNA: TGTGCTAGTGGGTCAGGTCACGAGCAGTACTTC. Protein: CASGSGHEQYF.

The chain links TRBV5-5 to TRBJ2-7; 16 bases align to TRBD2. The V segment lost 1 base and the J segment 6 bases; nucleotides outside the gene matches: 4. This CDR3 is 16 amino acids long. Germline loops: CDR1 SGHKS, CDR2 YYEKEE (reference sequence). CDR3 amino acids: CASSLLGLAGGSEQYF. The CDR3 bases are TGTGCCAGCAGCTTGTTGGGACTAGCGGGGGGGAGCGAGCAGTACTTC.

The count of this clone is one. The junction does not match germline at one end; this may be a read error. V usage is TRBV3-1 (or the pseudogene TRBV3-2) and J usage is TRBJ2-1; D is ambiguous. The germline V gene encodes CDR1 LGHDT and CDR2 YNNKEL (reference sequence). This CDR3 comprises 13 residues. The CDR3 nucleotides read TGTGGCAGCGAACCGAGCTCCTACAATGAGCAGTTCTTC. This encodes CGSEPSSYNEQFF.